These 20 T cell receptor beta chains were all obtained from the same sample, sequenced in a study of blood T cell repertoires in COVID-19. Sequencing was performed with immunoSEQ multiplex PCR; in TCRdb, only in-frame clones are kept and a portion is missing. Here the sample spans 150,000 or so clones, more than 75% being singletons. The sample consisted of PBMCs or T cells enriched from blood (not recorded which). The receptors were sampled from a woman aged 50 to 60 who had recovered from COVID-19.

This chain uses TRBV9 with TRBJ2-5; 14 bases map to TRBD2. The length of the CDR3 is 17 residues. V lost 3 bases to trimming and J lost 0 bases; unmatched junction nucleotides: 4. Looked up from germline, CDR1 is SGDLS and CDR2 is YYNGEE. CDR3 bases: TGTGCCAGCAGCGCCGGGACTAGCGGGGGAAACCAAGAGACCCAGTACTTC. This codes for CASSAGTSGGNQETQYF.

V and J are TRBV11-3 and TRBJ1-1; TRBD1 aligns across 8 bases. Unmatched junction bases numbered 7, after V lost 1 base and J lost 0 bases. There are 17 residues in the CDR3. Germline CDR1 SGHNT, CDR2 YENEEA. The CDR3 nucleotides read TGTGCCAGCAGCTTAGGGGCAGGGGGCCCAATGAACACTGAAGCTTTCTTT. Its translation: CASSLGAGGPMNTEAFF.

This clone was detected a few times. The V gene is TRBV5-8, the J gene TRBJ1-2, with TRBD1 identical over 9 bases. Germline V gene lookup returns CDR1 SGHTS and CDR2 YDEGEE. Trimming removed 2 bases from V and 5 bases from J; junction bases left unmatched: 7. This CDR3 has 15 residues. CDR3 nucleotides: TGTGCCAGCAGCTTCCCGGGACAGGGAACGTATGGCTACACCTTC. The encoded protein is CASSFPGQGTYGYTF. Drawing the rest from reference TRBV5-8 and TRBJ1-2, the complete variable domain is EAGVTQSPTHLIKTRGQQATLRCSPISGHTSVYWYQQALGLGLQFLLWYDEGEERNRGNFPPRFSGRQFPNYSSELNVNALELEDSALYLCASSFPGQGTYGYTFGSGTRLTVV.

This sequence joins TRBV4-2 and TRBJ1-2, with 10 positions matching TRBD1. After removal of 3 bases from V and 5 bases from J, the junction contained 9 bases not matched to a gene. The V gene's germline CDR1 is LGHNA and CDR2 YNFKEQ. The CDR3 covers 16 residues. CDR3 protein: CASSQAGTGVRYGYTF. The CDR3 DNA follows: TGTGCCAGCAGCCAGGCCGGGACAGGGGTACGGTATGGCTACACCTTC.

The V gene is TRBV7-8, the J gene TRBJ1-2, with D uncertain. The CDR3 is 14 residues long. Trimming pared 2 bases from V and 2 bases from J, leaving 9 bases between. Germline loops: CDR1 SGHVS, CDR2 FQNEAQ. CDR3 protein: CASSLREGNYGYTF. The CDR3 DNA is TGTGCCAGCAGCTTACGCGAGGGAAACTATGGCTACACCTTC. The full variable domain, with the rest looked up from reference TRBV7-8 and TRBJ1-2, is GAGVSQSPRYKVAKRGQDVALRCDPISGHVSLFWYQQALGQGPEFLTYFQNEAQLDKSGLPSDRFFAERPEGSVSTLKIQRTQQEDSAVYLCASSLREGNYGYTFGSGTRLTVV.

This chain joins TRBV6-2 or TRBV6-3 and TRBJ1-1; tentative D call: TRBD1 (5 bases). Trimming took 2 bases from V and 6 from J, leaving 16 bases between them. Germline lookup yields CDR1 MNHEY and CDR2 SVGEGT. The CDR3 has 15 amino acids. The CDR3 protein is CASSYILAGRAEAFF. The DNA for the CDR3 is TGTGCCAGCAGTTACATCTTGGCAGGGAGGGCTGAAGCTTTCTTT.

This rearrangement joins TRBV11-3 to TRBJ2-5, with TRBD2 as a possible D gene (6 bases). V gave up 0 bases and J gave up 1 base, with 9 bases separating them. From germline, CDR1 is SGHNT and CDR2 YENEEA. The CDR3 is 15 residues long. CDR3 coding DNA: TGTGCCAGCAGCTTAGACGGAGGGCCCCAAGAGACCCAGTACTTC. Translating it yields CASSLDGGPQETQYF.

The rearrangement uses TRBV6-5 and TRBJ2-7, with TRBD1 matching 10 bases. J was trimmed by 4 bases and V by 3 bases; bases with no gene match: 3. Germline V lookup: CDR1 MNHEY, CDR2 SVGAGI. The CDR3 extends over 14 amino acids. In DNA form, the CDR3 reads TGTGCCAGCAGTTATCGGGACAGGGGATACGAGCAGTACTTC. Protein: CASSYRDRGYEQYF.

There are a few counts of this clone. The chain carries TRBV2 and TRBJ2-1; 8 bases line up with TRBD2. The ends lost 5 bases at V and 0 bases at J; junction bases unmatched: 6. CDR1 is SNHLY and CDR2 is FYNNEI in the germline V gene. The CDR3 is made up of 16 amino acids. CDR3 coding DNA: TGTGCCAGCAGTAAGACTAGCGCTAGCTCCTACAATGAGCAGTTCTTC. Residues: CASSKTSASSYNEQFF.

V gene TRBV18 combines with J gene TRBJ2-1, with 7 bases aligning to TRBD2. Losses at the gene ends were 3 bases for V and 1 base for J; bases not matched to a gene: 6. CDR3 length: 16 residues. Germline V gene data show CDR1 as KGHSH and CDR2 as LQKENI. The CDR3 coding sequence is TGTGCCAGCTCACCTTTGGGGGGGACTTCCTACAATGAGCAGTTCTTC. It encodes CASSPLGGTSYNEQFF.

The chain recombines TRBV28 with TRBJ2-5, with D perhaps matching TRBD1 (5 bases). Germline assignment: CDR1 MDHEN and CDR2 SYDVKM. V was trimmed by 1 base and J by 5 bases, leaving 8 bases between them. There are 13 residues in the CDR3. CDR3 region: CASSLSRQETQYF. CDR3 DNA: TGTGCCAGCAGTTTATCCCGACAGGAGACCCAGTACTTC.

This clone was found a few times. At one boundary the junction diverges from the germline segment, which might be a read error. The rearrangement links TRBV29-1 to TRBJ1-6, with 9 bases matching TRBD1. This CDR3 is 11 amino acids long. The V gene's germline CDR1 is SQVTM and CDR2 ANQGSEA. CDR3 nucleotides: TGCAGCGTCAACATAGGGACAGGGTGGATTTTT. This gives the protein CSVNIGTGWIF.

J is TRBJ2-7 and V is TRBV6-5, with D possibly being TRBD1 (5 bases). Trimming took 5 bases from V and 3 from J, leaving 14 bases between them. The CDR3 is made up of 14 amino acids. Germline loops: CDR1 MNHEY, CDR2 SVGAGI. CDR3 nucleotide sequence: TGTGCCAGCAGTCGCATCTTCGACAGCTACGAGCAGTACTTC. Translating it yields CASSRIFDSYEQYF.

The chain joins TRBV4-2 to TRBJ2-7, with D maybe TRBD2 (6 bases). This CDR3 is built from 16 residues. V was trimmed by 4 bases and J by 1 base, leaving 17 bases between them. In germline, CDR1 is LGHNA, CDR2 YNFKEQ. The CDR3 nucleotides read TGTGCCAGCAGCCTTGGGGACGGGGGAAAGTCCTACGAGCAGTACTTC. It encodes CASSLGDGGKSYEQYF.

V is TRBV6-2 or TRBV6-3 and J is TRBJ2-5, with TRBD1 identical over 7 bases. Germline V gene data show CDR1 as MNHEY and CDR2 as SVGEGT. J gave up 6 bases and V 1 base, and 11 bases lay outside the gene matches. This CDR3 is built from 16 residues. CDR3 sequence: CASSYFLTGIKQTQYF. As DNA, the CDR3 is TGTGCCAGCAGTTACTTTTTGACAGGGATCAAACAGACCCAGTACTTC.

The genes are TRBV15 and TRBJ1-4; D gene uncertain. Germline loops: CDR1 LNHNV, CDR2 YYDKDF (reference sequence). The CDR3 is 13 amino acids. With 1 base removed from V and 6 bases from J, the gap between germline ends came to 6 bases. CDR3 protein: CATSRASDEKLFF. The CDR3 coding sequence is TGTGCCACCAGCAGAGCGTCGGATGAAAAACTGTTTTTT.

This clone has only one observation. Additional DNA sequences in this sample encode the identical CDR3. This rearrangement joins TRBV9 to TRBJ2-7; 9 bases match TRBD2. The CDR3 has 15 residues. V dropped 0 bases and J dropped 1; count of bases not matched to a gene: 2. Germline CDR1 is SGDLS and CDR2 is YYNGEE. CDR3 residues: CASSVGLAGSYEQYF. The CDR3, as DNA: TGTGCCAGCAGCGTAGGCCTAGCGGGGTCCTACGAGCAGTACTTC.

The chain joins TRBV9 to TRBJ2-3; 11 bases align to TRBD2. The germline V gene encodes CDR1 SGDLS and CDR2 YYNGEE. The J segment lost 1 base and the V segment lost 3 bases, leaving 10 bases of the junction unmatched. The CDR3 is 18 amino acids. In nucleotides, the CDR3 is TGTGCCAGCAGCGCAGGTAGCGGGGGGGCGGCGGGCACAGATACGCAGTATTTT. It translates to CASSAGSGGAAGTDTQYF.

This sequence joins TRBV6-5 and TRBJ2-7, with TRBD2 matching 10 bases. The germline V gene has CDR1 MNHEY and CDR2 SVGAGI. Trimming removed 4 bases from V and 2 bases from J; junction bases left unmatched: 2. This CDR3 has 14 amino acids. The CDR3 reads CASSSSGGPYEQYF. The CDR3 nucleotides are TGTGCCAGCAGTTCTAGCGGGGGACCCTACGAGCAGTACTTC.

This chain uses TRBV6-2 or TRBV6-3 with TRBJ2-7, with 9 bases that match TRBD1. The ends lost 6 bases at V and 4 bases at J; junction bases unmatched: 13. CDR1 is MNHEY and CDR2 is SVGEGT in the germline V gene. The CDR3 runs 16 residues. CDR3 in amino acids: CASSPSLRQGVYEQYF. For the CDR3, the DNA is TGTGCCAGCAGCCCCTCTCTTCGACAGGGGGTATACGAGCAGTACTTC.